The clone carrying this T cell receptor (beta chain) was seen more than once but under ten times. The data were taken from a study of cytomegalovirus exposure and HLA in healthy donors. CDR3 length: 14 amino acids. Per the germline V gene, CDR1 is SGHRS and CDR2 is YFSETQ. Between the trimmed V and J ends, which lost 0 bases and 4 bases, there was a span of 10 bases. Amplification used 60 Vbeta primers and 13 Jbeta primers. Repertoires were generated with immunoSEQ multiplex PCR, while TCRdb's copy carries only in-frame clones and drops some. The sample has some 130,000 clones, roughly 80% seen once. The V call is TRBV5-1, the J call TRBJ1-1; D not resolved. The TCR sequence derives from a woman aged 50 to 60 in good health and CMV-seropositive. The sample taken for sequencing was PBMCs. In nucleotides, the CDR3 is TGCGCCAGCAGCTTGGCCTCAGGCGTCACTGAAGCTTTCTTT. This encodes CASSLASGVTEAFF.